What follows are 4 T cell receptor beta chains derived from one specimen sequenced in a study of neurological immune-mediated disorders. Each CDR3 protein is one row after TCRdb ran MiXCR on the 5' RACE reads. The sample yields fewer than 80,000 distinct CDR3 sequences, more than 4% seen once. The source material was PBMCs. These receptors originate from a woman in her 50s with multiple sclerosis.

This clonotype was seen a single time. The J gene is TRBJ2-5, the V gene TRBV5-6; 7 bases line up with TRBD1. CDR1 SGHDT and CDR2 YYEEEE come from the germline V gene. V was pared by 2 bases and J by 5 bases, with 3 bases of the junction left unmatched. This CDR3 spans 13 amino acids. CDR3 region: CASSLGGAETQYF. The CDR3 DNA follows: TGTGCCAGCAGCTTAGGGGGCGCGGAGACCCAGTACTTC.

This clonotype was observed a handful of times. The chain combines TRBV7-2 with TRBJ1-2, with TRBD1 identical over 8 bases. Germline CDR1 and CDR2: SGHTA and FQGNSA. V trimming: 7 bases; J trimming: 2 bases; junction bases outside the gene matches: 6. This CDR3 region has 14 residues. The CDR3 here is CASNSRGQNYGYTF. The CDR3 DNA reads as TGTGCCAGCAACTCCAGGGGGCAAAACTATGGCTACACCTTC.

This clonotype was observed many times. The chain employs TRBV18 and TRBJ1-4, with 7 nucleotides matching TRBD1. Trimming cost V 4 bases and J 0 bases; bases outside gene matches: 5. This CDR3 is built from 16 residues. The germline V gene has CDR1 KGHSH and CDR2 LQKENI. CDR3 coding DNA: TGTGCCAGCTCACTGGGGACAGCAGCAACTAATGAAAAACTGTTTTTT. This encodes CASSLGTAATNEKLFF.

This clonotype was detected ten times or more. DNA of the CDR3: TGCGCCAGCAGCTTGGATACCAAGGTGTACGAGCAGTACTTC. Protein sequence: CASSLDTKVYEQYF. V and J are TRBV5-1 and TRBJ2-7; D not certain. Looked up from germline, CDR1 is SGHRS and CDR2 is YFSETQ. CDR3 length: 14 residues. Trimming took off 0 bases at V and 4 bases at J, with 11 bases between the two ends.